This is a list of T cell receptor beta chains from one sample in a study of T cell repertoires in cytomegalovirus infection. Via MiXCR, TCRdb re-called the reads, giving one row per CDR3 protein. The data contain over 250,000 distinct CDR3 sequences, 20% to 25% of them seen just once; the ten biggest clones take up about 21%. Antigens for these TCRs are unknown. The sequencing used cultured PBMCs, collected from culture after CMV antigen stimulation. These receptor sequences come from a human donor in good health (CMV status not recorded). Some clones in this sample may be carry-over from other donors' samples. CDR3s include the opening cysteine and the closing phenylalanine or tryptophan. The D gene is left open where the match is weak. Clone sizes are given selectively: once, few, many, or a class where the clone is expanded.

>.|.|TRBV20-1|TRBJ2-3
TGCAGTGCTAGAGTTGGGACAGATACGCAGTATTTT
CSARVGTDTQYF
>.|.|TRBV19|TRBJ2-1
TGTGCCAGTAGAGGACCCCCGGGGAATGAGCAGTTCTTC
CASRGPPGNEQFF
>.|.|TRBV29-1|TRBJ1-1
TGCAGCTCTGGGGAATTTTTGAACACTGAAGCTTTCTTT
CSSGEFLNTEAFF
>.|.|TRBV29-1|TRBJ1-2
TGCAGCGTTGGATTGGTAGGACAGAGCTATGGCTACACCTTC
CSVGLVGQSYGYTF
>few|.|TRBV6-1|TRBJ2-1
TGTGCCAGCAGTGATTTTTGGGGTCCTGGGTTCTTC
CASSDFWGPGFF
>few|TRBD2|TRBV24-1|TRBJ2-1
TGTGCCACCAGCGGACTAGCGGGAGGGGTTTACTACAATGAGCAGTTCTTC
CATSGLAGGVYYNEQFF
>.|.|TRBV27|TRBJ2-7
TGTGCCAGCAGTTTTCAGGGATTATCCTACGAGCAGTACTTC
CASSFQGLSYEQYF
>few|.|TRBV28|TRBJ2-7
TGTGCCAGCAGGAATTTCGGCTCCTACGAGCAGTACTTC
CASRNFGSYEQYF
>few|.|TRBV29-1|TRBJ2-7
TGCAGCGCCTGGGCCGGCGAGCAGTACTTC
CSAWAGEQYF
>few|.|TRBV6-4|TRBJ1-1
TGTGCCAGCAGTCCGTCGGGGGGACTGAACACTGAAGCTTTCTTT
CASSPSGGLNTEAFF
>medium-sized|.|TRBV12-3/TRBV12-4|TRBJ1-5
TGTGCCAGCAGCGAGACTCGCCAGCCCCAGCATTTT
CASSETRQPQHF
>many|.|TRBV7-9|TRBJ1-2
TGTGCCAGCAGCCCGGACGTAGGCGGCTACACCTTC
CASSPDVGGYTF
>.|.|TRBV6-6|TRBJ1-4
TGTGCCAGCAGTAACTTAATGACCGGTGAAAAACTGTTTTTT
CASSNLMTGEKLFF
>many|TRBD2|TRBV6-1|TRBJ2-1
TGTGCCAGCAGTATGACTAGCGGGGGAAACAATGAGCAGTTCTTC
CASSMTSGGNNEQFF
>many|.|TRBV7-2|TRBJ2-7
TGTGCCAGCAGCTTAGATAGGGACGAGCAGTACTTC
CASSLDRDEQYF
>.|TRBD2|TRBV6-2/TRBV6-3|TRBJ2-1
TGTGCCAGCAGAGTTTCAAGCGGGATCACCTACAATGAGCAGTTCTTC
CASRVSSGITYNEQFF
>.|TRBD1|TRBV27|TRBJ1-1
TGTGCCAGCAGTTTAGGCTCCCTGGGAGGGGGCGCGGACACTGAAGCTTTCTTT
CASSLGSLGGGADTEAFF
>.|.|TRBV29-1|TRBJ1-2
TGCAGCCCCGACCTCGACGGGAACTATGGCTACACCTTC
CSPDLDGNYGYTF
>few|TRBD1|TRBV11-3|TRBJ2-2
TGTGCCAGCAGCTACCGGACAGGGCCCGGGGAGCTGTTTTTT
CASSYRTGPGELFF
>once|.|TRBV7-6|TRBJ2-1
TGTGCCAGCAGCCCCTTTCGGGGATCCTACAATGAGCAGTTCTTC
CASSPFRGSYNEQFF
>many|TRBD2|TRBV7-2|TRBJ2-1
TGTGCCAGCAGCTTAGACGCGGGAGGACTGGGTGAGCAGTTCTTC
CASSLDAGGLGEQFF
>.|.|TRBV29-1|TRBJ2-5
TGCAGCGTTGGCCAGCAACAACAAGAGACCCAGTACTTC
CSVGQQQQETQYF
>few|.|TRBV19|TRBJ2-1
TGTGCCAGTAGTATAGAGCTATTCCACGATGAGCAGTTCTTC
CASSIELFHDEQFF
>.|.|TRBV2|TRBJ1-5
TGTGCCAGCAAGTCAGGCGTCAATCAGCCCCAGCATTTT
CASKSGVNQPQHF
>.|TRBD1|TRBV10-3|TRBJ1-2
TGTGCCATCAGCGACAGGGAGCTAGGTGGCTACACCTTC
CAISDRELGGYTF
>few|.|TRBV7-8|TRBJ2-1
TGTGCCAGCAGCTTATTTACAGAGTACAATGAGCAGTTCTTC
CASSLFTEYNEQFF
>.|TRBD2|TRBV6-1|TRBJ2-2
TGTGCCAGCAGTGAGGCGGGACTAGCGCCAACCGGGGAGCTGTTTTTT
CASSEAGLAPTGELFF
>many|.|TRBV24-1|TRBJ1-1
TGTGCCACCAGTGATGGATTTAACGTACGAGCTTTCTTT
CATSDGFNVRAFF
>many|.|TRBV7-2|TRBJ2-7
TGTGCCAGCAGCTTAGTCTACGGGAATGCCTACGAGCAGTACTTC
CASSLVYGNAYEQYF
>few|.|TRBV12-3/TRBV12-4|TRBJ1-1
TGTGCCAGCAGTTTAATGCAAGCGAACACTGAAGCTTTCTTT
CASSLMQANTEAFF
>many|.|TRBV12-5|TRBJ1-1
TGTGCTAGTGGTTTTGAAGAGAACACTGAAGCTTTCTTT
CASGFEENTEAFF
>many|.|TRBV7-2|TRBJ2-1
TGTGCCAGCAGCTCCCAGGCCTACAATGAGCAGTTCTTC
CASSSQAYNEQFF
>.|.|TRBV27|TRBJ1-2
TGTGCCAGCAGTGTAACAGGGAAGCCGGGGTATGGCTACACCTTC
CASSVTGKPGYGYTF
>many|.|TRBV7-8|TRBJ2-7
TGTGCCAGCAGCTTGGACACCACCTACGAGCAGTACTTC
CASSLDTTYEQYF
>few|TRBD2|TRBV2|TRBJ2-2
TGTGCCAGCAGATCGGGACTAGCGGGCACCGGGGAGCTGTTTTTT
CASRSGLAGTGELFF
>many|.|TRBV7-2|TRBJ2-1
TGTGCCAGCAGCTTACGAGGAATCTACAATGAGCAGTTCTTC
CASSLRGIYNEQFF
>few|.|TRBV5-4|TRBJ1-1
TGTGCCAGCAGCTTTTGGGACGTCAGGAGAGAAGCTTTCTTT
CASSFWDVRREAFF
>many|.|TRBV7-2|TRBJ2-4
TGTGCCAGCAGCTTAGTAGGGGGAGCCAAAAACATTCAGTACTTC
CASSLVGGAKNIQYF
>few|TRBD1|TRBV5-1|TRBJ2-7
TGCGCCAGCAGCTTCGATGGGACAGCAGAATACGAGCAGTACTTC
CASSFDGTAEYEQYF
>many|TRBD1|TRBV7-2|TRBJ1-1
TGTGCCAGCAGCTTGCTTGACAGGGGGCACACTGAAGCTTTCTTT
CASSLLDRGHTEAFF
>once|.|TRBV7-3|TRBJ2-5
TGTGCCAGCAGCTTAGGAGAGGGGACCCAGTACTTC
CASSLGEGTQYF
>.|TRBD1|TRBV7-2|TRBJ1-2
TGTGCCAGCAGCTCTGGGACAGGGGGAGATGGCTACACCTTC
CASSSGTGGDGYTF
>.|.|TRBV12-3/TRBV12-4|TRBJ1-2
TGTGCCGGCAGGACCGCCTATGGCTACACCTTC
CAGRTAYGYTF
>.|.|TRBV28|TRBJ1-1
TGTGCCAGCAGTTTAGGGGGAATCGACACTGAAGCTTTCTTT
CASSLGGIDTEAFF
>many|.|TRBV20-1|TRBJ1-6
TGCAGTGCTAGAGAGTTGGCTGGGAGTTCACCCCTCCACTTT
CSARELAGSSPLHF
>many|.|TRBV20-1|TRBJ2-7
TGCAGTGCTAGACCGCCCGGTACCTACGAGCAGTACTTC
CSARPPGTYEQYF